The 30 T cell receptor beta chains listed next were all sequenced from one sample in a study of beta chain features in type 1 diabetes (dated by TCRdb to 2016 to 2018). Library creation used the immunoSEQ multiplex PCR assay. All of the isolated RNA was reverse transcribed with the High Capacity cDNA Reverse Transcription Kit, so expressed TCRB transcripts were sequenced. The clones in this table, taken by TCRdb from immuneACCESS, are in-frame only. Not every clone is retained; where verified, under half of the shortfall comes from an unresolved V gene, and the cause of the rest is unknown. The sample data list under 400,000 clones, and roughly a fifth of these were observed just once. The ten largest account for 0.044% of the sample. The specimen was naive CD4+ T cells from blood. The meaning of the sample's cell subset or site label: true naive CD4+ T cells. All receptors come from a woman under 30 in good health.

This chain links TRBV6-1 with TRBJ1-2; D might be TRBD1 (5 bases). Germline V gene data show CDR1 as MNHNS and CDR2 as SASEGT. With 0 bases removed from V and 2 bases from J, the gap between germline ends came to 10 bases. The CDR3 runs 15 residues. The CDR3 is CASSEAGVNNYGYTF. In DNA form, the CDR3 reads TGTGCCAGCAGTGAAGCAGGGGTAAACAACTATGGCTACACCTTC.

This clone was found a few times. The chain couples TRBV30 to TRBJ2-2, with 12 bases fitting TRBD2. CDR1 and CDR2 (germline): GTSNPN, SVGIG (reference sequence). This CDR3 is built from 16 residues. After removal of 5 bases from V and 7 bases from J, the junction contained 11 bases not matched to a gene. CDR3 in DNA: TGTGCCTGGCGCTCTAGCGGGGGGGCCAGAGGCGGGGAGCTGTTTTTT. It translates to CAWRSSGGARGGELFF.

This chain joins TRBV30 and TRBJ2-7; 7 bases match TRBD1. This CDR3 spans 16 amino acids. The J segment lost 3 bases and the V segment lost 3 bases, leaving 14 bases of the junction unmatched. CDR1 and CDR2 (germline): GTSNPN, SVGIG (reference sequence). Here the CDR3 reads CAWSQPGTVPFYEQYF. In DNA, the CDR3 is TGTGCCTGGAGCCAACCAGGGACAGTCCCTTTCTACGAGCAGTACTTC.

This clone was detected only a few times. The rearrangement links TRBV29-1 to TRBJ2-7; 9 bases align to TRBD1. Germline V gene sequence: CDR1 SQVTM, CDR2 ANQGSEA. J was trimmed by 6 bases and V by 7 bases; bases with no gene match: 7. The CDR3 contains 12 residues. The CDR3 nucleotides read TGCAGCGCCGGGACAGGGAGTGGCGAGCAGTACTTC. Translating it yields CSAGTGSGEQYF.

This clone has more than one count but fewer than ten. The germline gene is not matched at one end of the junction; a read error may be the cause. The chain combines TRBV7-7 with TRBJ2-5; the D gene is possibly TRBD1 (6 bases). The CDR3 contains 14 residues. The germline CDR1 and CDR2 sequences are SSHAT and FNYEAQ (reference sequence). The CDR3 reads CASSLDGQPGPKYF. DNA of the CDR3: TGTGCTAGCAGCTTAGACGGACAGCCCGGTCCCAAGTACTTC. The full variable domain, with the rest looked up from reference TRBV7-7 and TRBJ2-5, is GAGVSQSPRYKVTKRGQDVTLRCDPISSHATLYWYQQALGQGPEFLTYFNYEAQPDKSGLPSDRFSAERPEGSISTLTIQRTEQRDSAMYRCASSLDGQPGPKYFGPGTRLLVL.

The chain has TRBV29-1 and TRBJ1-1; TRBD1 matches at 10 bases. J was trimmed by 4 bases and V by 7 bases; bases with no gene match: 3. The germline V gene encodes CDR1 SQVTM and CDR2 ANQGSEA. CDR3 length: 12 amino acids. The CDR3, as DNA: TGCAGCGCCCGGACAGGGGGCACTGAAGCTTTCTTT. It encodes CSARTGGTEAFF.

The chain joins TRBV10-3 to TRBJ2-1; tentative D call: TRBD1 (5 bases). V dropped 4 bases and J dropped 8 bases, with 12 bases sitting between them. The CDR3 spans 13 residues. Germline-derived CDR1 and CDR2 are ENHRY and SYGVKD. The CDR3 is CAISGATGDEQFF. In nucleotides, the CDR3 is TGTGCCATCAGTGGGGCCACAGGTGATGAGCAGTTCTTC.

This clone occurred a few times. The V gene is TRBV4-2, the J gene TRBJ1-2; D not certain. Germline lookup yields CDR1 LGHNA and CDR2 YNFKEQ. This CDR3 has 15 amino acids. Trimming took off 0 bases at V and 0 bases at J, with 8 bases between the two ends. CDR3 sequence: CASSQDGQANYGYTF. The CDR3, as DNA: TGTGCCAGCAGCCAAGATGGGCAAGCTAACTATGGCTACACCTTC.

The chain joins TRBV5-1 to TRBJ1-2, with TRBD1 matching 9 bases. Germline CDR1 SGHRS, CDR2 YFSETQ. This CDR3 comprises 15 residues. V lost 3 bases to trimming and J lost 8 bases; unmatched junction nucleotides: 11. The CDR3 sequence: CASSSRTGTGNGYTF. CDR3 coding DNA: TGCGCCAGCAGCTCCAGAACCGGGACAGGGAACGGCTACACCTTC.

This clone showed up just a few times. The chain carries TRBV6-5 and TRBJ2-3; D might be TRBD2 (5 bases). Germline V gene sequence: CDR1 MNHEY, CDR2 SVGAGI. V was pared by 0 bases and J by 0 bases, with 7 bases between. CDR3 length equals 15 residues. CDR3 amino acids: CASSYSRTSTDTQYF. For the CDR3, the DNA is TGTGCCAGCAGTTACTCGAGGACTAGCACAGATACGCAGTATTTT.

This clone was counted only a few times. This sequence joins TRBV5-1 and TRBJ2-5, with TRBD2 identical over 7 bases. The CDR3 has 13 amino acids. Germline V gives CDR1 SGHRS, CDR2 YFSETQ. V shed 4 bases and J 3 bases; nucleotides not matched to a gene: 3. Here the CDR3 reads CASSTGTKETQYF. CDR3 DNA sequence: TGCGCCAGCAGCACCGGGACTAAAGAGACCCAGTACTTC. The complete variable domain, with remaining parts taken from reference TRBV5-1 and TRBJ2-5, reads KAGVTQTPRYLIKTRGQQVTLSCSPISGHRSVSWYQQTPGQGLQFLFEYFSETQRNKGNFPGRFSGRQFSNSRSEMNVSTLELGDSALYLCASSTGTKETQYFGPGTRLLVL.

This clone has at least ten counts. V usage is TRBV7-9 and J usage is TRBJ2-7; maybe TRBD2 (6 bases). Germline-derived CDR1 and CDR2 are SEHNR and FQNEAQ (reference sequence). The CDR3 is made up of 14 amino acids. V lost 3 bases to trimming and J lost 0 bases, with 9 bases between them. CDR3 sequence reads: CASSFAGGSYEQYF. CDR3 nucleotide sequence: TGTGCCAGCAGCTTTGCCGGGGGCTCCTACGAGCAGTACTTC.

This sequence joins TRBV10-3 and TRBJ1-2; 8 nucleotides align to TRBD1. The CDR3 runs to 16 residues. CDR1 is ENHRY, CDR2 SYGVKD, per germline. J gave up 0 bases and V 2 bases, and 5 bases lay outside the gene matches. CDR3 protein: CAISEGQGRANYGYTF. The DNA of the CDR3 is TGTGCCATCAGTGAGGGACAGGGAAGAGCTAACTATGGCTACACCTTC.

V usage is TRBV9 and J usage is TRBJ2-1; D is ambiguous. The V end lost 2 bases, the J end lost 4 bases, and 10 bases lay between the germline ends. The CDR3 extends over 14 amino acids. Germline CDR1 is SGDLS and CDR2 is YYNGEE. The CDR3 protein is CASSVGGQYNEQFF. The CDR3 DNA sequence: TGTGCCAGCAGCGTCGGCGGTCAATACAATGAGCAGTTCTTC.

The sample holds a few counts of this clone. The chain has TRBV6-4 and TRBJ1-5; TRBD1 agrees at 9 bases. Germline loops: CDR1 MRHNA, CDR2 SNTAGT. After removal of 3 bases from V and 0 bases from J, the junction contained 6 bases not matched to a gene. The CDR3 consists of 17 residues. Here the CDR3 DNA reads TGTGCCAGCAGTGATACAGGGGGCGATTATAGCAATCAGCCCCAGCATTTT. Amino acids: CASSDTGGDYSNQPQHF.

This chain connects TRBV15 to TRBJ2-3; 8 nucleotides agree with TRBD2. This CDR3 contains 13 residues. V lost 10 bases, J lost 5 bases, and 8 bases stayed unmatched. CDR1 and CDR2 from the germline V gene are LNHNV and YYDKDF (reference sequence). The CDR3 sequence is CAIGAGAVDTQYF. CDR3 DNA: TGTGCCATCGGAGCGGGAGCGGTAGATACGCAGTATTTT.

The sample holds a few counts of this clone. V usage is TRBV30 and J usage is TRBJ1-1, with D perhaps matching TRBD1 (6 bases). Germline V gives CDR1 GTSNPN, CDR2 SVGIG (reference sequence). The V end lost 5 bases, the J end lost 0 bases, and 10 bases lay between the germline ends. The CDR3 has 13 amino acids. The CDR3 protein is CAWDRRLNTEAFF. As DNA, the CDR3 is TGTGCCTGGGACAGGAGACTGAACACTGAAGCTTTCTTT. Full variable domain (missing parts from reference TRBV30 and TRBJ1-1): SQTIHQWPATLVQPVGSPLSLECTVEGTSNPNLYWYRQAAGRGLQLLFYSVGIGQISSEVPQNLSASRPQDRQFILSSKKLLLSDSGFYLCAWDRRLNTEAFFGQGTRLTVV.

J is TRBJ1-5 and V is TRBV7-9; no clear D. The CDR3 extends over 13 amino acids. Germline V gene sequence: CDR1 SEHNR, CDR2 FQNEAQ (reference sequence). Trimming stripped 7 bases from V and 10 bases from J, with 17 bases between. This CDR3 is CASTGAKQPPQHF. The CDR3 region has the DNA TGTGCCAGCACCGGCGCGAAACAGCCTCCCCAGCATTTT.

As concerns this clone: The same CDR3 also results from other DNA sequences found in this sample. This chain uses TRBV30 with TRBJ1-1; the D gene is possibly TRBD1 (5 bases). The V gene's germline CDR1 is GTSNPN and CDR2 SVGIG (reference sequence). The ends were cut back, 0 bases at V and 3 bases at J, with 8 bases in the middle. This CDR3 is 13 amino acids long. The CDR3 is CAWSVQGDTEAFF. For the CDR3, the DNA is TGTGCCTGGAGTGTTCAGGGCGACACTGAAGCTTTCTTT.

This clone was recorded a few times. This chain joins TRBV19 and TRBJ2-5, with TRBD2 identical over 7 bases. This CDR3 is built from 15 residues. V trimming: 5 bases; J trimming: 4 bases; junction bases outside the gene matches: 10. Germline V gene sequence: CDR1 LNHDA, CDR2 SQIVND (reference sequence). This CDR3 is CASSRLGTGGETQYF. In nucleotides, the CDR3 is TGTGCCAGTAGTCGCCTCGGTACGGGAGGAGAGACCCAGTACTTC.

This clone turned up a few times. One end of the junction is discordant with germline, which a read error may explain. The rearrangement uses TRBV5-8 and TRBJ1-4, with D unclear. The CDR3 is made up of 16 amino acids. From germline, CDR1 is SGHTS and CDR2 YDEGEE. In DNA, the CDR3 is TGTGCCAGCAGCTTCTTACCGGGATCGACTACTGAAAAACTGTTTTTT. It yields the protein CASSFLPGSTTEKLFF.

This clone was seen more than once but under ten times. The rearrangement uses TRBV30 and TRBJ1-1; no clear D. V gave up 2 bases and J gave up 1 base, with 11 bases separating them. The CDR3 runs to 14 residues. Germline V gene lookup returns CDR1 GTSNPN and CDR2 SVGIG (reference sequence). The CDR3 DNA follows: TGTGCCTGGAGTATTCGACACCCGAACACTGAAGCTTTCTTT. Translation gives CAWSIRHPNTEAFF.

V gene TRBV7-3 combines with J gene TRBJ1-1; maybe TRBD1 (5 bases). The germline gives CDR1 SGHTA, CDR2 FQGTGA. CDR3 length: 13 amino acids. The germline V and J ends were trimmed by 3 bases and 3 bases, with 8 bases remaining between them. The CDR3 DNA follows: TGTGCCAGCAGCTTCGGGGGAGACACTGAAGCTTTCTTT. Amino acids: CASSFGGDTEAFF.

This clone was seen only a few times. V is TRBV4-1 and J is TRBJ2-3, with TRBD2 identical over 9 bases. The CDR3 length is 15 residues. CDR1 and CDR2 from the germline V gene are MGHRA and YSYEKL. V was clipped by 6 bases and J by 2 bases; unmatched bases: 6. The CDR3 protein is CASSLAGFDTDTQYF. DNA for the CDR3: TGCGCCAGCAGTCTAGCGGGATTCGACACAGATACGCAGTATTTT.

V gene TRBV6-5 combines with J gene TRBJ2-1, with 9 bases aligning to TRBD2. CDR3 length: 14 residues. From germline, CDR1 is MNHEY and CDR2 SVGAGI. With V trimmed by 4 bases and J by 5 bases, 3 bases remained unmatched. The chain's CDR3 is CASSLGLANNEQFF. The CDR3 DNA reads TGTGCCAGCAGTTTGGGACTAGCCAACAATGAGCAGTTCTTC.

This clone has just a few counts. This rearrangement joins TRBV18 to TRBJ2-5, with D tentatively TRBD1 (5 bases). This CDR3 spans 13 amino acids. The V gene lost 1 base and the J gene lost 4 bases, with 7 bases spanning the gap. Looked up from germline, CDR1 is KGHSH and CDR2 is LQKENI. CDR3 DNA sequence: TGTGCCAGCTCACCACGGCAGGGAGAGACCCAGTACTTC. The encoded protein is CASSPRQGETQYF.

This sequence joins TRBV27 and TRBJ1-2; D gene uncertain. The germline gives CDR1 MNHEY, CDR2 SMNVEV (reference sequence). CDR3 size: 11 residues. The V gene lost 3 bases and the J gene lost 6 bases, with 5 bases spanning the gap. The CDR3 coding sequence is TGTGCCAGCAGTTTTAATGATGGCTACACCTTC. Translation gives CASSFNDGYTF.

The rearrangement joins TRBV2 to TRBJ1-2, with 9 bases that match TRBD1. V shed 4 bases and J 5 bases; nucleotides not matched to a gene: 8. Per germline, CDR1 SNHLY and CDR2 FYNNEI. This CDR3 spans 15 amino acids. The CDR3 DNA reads TGTGCCAGCAGTGGGACAGGGGACACGAATTATGGCTACACCTTC. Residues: CASSGTGDTNYGYTF.

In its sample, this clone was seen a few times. The chain's CDR3 is CASSSGQRGKGEQYF. The CDR3 DNA follows: TGTGCCAGCAGCTCTGGACAGAGGGGGAAAGGCGAGCAGTACTTC. The chain employs TRBV7-3 and TRBJ2-7; tentative D call: TRBD1 (6 bases). The CDR3 covers 15 residues. Germline CDR1 is SGHTA and CDR2 is FQGTGA. Trimming removed 4 bases from V and 6 bases from J, with 19 bases in between.

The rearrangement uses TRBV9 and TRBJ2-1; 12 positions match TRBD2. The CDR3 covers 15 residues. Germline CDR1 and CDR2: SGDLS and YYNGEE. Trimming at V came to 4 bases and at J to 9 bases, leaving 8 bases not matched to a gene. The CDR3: CASSRRTSGDVEQFF. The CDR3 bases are TGTGCCAGCAGCCGCCGGACTAGCGGGGATGTTGAGCAGTTCTTC.